The 18 T cell receptor beta chains listed next were all sequenced from one sample in a study of graft-versus-host responses after intestinal transplantation. Profiled with immunoSEQ multiplex PCR; TCRdb holds only in-frame clones, not every one. The profile shows fewer than 95,000 clones, 85% to 95% of them singletons. Antigens of these TCRs are unknown. The sequences come from unstimulated CD8+ T cells sorted from spleen or lymph node cells, collected before intestinal transplant. These receptors came from a human donor who received an intestinal transplant.

This chain connects TRBV19 to TRBJ1-5; D not certain. The V end lost 7 bases, the J end lost 3 bases, and 16 bases lay between the germline ends. The CDR3 consists of 15 residues. Looked up from germline, CDR1 is LNHDA and CDR2 is SQIVND (reference sequence). This CDR3 is CASNHRGQVNQPQHF. The CDR3 DNA sequence: TGTGCCAGTAATCATCGTGGGCAGGTCAATCAGCCCCAGCATTTT.

The CDR3 bases are TGTGCCAGCAGCTTCATCAGCGGGGGGTACAATGAGCAGTTCTTC. Translation gives CASSFISGGYNEQFF. The chain is built from TRBV7-9 and TRBJ2-1, with 9 bases identical to TRBD2. V lost 3 bases and J lost 4; bases outside the gene matches: 4. This CDR3 is 15 amino acids long. The germline gives CDR1 SEHNR, CDR2 FQNEAQ (reference sequence).

The chain employs TRBV2 and TRBJ2-7; D uncertain. The CDR3 loop spans 10 amino acids. Germline CDR1 SNHLY, CDR2 FYNNEI. V gave up 7 bases and J gave up 7 bases, with 8 bases separating them. CDR3 nucleotide sequence: TGTGCCAGCACCCTAGGAGAGCAGTACTTC. This translates into CASTLGEQYF.

The rearrangement joins TRBV27 to TRBJ2-7; D is perhaps TRBD1 (6 bases). The CDR3 runs to 13 residues. CDR1 and CDR2 (germline): MNHEY, SMNVEV (reference sequence). Trimming left V 4 bases short and J 1 base short, with 8 bases between. The CDR3 nucleotides read TGTGCCAGCAGTTGGGGACATTCCTACGAGCAGTACTTC. This sequence encodes CASSWGHSYEQYF.

This clone occurred once. The rearrangement links TRBV19 to TRBJ2-1; a possible D gene is TRBD2 (6 bases). Trimming took 3 bases from V and 10 from J, leaving 16 bases between them. Germline V gene lookup returns CDR1 LNHDA and CDR2 SQIVND (reference sequence). The CDR3 is made up of 14 amino acids. CDR3 in DNA: TGTGCCAGTAGTATGGGCGGGGCGACGGGGGAGCAGTTCTTC. This sequence encodes CASSMGGATGEQFF.

CDR3 in DNA: TGCGCCAGCAGCCAAGTGGACAGCAACCCTTACAATGAGCAGTTCTTC. It translates to CASSQVDSNPYNEQFF. The V gene is TRBV4-1, the J gene TRBJ2-1, with D perhaps matching TRBD1 (6 bases). Germline CDR1 is MGHRA and CDR2 is YSYEKL. The V end was cut by 1 base, the J end by 4 bases, with 14 bases between. The CDR3 extends over 16 amino acids.

The gene calls are TRBV19 and TRBJ2-7; TRBD1 matches at 8 bases. Trimming cost V 7 bases and J 3 bases; bases outside gene matches: 5. CDR3 size: 13 residues. The germline V gene has CDR1 LNHDA and CDR2 SQIVND (reference sequence). The CDR3 loop is CASTQTGGYEQYF. CDR3 DNA: TGTGCCAGTACTCAAACAGGGGGCTACGAGCAGTACTTC.

The V and J genes are TRBV29-1 and TRBJ2-2; maybe TRBD2 (5 bases). V lost 4 bases and J 6 bases, leaving 9 bases between the germline ends. The CDR3 contains 12 residues. Germline V lookup: CDR1 SQVTM, CDR2 ANQGSEA. The CDR3 loop reads CSVVRGAGELFF. In nucleotides, the CDR3 is TGCAGCGTTGTTCGGGGTGCCGGGGAGCTGTTTTTT.

This rearrangement joins TRBV4-1 to TRBJ2-6; no firm D call. This CDR3 contains 16 residues. The germline V gene has CDR1 MGHRA and CDR2 YSYEKL. V lost 4 bases, J lost 0 bases, and 10 bases lay in between. The CDR3 sequence: CASSPYLFSGANVLTF. CDR3 bases: TGCGCCAGCAGCCCTTATCTGTTCTCTGGGGCCAACGTCCTGACTTTC.

V is TRBV28 and J is TRBJ2-7, with 7 bases aligning to TRBD1. Unmatched junction bases numbered 14, after V lost 2 bases and J lost 4 bases. Germline CDR1 and CDR2: MDHEN and SYDVKM. The CDR3 is 17 amino acids. The CDR3 loop reads CASSLPSTGPLGYEQYF. The CDR3 DNA reads TGTGCCAGCAGTTTACCTTCGACAGGGCCCCTGGGGTACGAGCAGTACTTC.

V usage is TRBV10-2 and J usage is TRBJ2-2, with 11 bases aligning to TRBD2. V lost 3 bases, J lost 4 bases, and 4 bases stayed unmatched. Germline CDR1 WSHSY, CDR2 SAAADI. The CDR3 is 16 amino acids. CDR3 nucleotides: TGCGCCAGCAGTGATTTAGCGGGAGGGATCACCGGGGAGCTGTTTTTT. Translated: CASSDLAGGITGELFF.

The chain employs TRBV13 and TRBJ2-5; 7 positions agree with TRBD1. Germline CDR1 PRHDT, CDR2 FYEKMQ (reference sequence). Losses at the gene ends were 5 bases for V and 1 base for J; bases not matched to a gene: 7. The CDR3 runs to 15 residues. The CDR3 DNA follows: TGTGCCAGCAGCACCGCCCGGGACAGCCAAGAGACCCAGTACTTC. Its translation: CASSTARDSQETQYF.

The chain carries TRBV4-1 and TRBJ2-3; the D is unclear. Trimming took 4 bases from V and 4 from J, leaving 18 bases between them. Germline lookup yields CDR1 MGHRA and CDR2 YSYEKL. This CDR3 is built from 16 residues. The CDR3 region has the DNA TGCGCCAGCAGCCCGTTATTAGTCCCCCCGGCAGATACGCAGTATTTT. It yields the protein CASSPLLVPPADTQYF.

The chain couples TRBV25-1 to TRBJ2-7; D gene uncertain. Trimming pared 4 bases from V and 3 bases from J, leaving 4 bases between. Germline assignment: CDR1 MGHDK and CDR2 SYGVNS. The CDR3 extends over 11 amino acids. For the CDR3, the DNA is TGTGCCAGCAGTGTCGGCTACGAGCAGTACTTC. It translates to CASSVGYEQYF.

The chain employs TRBV27 and TRBJ2-1; 9 nucleotides line up with TRBD2. With 0 bases clipped from V and 0 bases from J, the junction kept 3 bases outside the gene matches. Germline loops: CDR1 MNHEY, CDR2 SMNVEV (reference sequence). The CDR3 extends over 17 amino acids. The CDR3 DNA sequence: TGTGCCAGCAGTTTATCGCCTAGCGGGATCTCCTACAATGAGCAGTTCTTC. Residues: CASSLSPSGISYNEQFF.

J is TRBJ2-5 and V is TRBV5-1; 13 bases fit TRBD2. The junction had 9 bases not matched to a gene; V was cut back by 0 bases and J by 1 base. The CDR3 extends over 19 amino acids. Per the germline V gene, CDR1 is SGHRS and CDR2 is YFSETQ. CDR3 nucleotides: TGCGCCAGCAGCTTGGCCCCGTCCGGGACTAGCGGGACCCAAGAGACCCAGTACTTC. The encoded protein is CASSLAPSGTSGTQETQYF.

V gene TRBV6-1 combines with J gene TRBJ2-7; D not resolved. CDR1 and CDR2 (germline): MNHNS, SASEGT. This CDR3 has 14 amino acids. Trimming shortened V by 1 base and J by 6 bases, and 13 bases separated the two germline ends. The CDR3 loop reads CASSEGRDSGEQYF. Written as DNA, the CDR3 is TGTGCCAGCAGTGAAGGGAGAGACTCGGGCGAGCAGTACTTC.

This rearrangement joins TRBV12-5 to TRBJ1-5; D perhaps matches TRBD1 (5 bases). Trimming removed 7 bases from V and 8 bases from J, with 15 bases in between. The CDR3 consists of 13 residues. In germline, CDR1 is LGHNT, CDR2 FRNRAP. The CDR3 spells CASALTELKPQHF. The CDR3 nucleotides read TGTGCTAGTGCCCTGACAGAGCTTAAGCCCCAGCATTTT.